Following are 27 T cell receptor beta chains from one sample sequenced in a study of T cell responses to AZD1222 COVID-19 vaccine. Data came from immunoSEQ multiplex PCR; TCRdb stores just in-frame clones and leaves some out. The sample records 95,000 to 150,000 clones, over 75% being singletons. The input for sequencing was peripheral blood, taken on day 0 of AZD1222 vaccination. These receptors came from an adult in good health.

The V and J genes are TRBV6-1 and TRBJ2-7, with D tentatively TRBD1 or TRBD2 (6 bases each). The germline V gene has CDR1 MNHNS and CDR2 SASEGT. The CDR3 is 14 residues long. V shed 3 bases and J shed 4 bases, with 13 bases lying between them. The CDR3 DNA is TGTGCCAGCAGTGAGGGGGGCCCCGGGTACGAGCAGTACTTC. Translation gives CASSEGGPGYEQYF.

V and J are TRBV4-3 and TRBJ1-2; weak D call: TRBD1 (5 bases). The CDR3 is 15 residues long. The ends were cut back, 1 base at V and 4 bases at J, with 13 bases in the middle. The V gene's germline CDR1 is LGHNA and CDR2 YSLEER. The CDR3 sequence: CASSQGTGDLYGYTF. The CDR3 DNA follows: TGCGCCAGCAGCCAAGGCACAGGAGATCTCTATGGCTACACCTTC.

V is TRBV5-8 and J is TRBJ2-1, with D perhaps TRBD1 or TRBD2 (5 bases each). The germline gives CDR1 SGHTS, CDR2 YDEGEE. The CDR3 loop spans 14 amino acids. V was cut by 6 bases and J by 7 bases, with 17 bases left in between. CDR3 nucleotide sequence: TGTGCCAGCACCCTGAGGGGTCGGGGAAATGAGCAGTTCTTC. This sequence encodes CASTLRGRGNEQFF. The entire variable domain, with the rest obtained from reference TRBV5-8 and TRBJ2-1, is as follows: EAGVTQSPTHLIKTRGQQATLRCSPISGHTSVYWYQQALGLGLQFLLWYDEGEERNRGNFPPRFSGRQFPNYSSELNVNALELEDSALYLCASTLRGRGNEQFFGPGTRLTVL.

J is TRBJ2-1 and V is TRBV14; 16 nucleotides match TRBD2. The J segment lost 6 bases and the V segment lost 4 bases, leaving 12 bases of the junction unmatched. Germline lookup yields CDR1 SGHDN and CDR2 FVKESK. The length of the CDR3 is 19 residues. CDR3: CASSPTGTSGRGGSNEQFF. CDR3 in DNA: TGTGCCAGCAGCCCGACCGGGACTAGCGGGAGGGGCGGGAGCAATGAGCAGTTCTTC.

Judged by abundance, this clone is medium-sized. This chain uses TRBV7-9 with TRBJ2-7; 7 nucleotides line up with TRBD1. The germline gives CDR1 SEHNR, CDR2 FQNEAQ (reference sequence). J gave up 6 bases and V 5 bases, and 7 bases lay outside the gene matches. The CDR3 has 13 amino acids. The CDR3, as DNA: TGTGCCAGCAGCCTCGGGGACAGTCGCGAGCAGTACTTC. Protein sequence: CASSLGDSREQYF. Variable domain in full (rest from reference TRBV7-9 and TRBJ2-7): DTGVSQNPRHKITKRGQNVTFRCDPISEHNRLYWYRQTLGQGPEFLTYFQNEAQLEKSRLLSDRFSAERPKGSFSTLEIQRTEQGDSAMYLCASSLGDSREQYFGPGTRLTVT.

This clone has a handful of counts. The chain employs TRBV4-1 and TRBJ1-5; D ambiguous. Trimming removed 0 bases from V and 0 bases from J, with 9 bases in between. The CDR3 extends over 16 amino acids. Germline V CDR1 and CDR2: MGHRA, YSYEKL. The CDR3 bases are TGCGCCAGCAGCCAAGACCTGGGCTATAGCAATCAGCCCCAGCATTTT. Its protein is CASSQDLGYSNQPQHF.

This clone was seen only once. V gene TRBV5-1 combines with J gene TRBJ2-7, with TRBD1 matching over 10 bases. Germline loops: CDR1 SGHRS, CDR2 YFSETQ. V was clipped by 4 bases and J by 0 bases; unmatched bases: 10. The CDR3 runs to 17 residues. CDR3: CASSPSGQGRSSYEQYF. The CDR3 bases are TGCGCCAGCAGCCCTTCGGGACAGGGGCGAAGCTCCTACGAGCAGTACTTC.

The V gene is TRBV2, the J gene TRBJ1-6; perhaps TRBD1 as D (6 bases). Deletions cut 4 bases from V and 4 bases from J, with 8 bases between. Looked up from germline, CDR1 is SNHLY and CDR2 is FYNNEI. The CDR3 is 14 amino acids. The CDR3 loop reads CASSGQEYNSPLHF. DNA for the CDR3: TGTGCCAGCAGTGGACAGGAGTATAATTCACCCCTCCACTTT.

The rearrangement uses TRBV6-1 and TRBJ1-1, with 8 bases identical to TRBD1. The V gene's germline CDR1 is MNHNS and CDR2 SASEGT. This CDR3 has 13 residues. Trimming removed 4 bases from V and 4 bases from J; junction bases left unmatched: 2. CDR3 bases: TGTGCCAGCAGTGCCCAGGGGGCCACTGAAGCTTTCTTT. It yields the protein CASSAQGATEAFF.

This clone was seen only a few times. CDR3 sequence (DNA): TGTGCCAGCAGTTACGCCTTTCCTCCCAATGAGCAGTTCTTC. This gives the protein CASSYAFPPNEQFF. This chain joins TRBV6-5 and TRBJ2-1; D gene ambiguous. V lost 2 bases and J lost 6, with 11 bases in between. Germline assignment: CDR1 MNHEY and CDR2 SVGAGI. CDR3 length: 14 amino acids.

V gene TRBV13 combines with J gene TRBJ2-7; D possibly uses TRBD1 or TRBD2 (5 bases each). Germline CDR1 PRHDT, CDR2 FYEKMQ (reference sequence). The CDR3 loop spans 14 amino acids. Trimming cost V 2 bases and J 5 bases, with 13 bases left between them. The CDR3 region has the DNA TGTGCCAGCAGCTTACAGACGGGGCAAAACGAGCAGTACTTC. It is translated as CASSLQTGQNEQYF.

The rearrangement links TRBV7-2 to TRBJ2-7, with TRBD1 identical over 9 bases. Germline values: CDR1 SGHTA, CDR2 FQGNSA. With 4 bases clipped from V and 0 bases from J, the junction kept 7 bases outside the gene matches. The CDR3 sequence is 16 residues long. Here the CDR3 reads CASSSPGTGSSYEQYF. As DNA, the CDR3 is TGTGCCAGCAGCTCACCCGGGACAGGGAGCTCCTACGAGCAGTACTTC. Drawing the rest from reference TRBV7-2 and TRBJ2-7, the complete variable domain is GAGVSQSPSNKVTEKGKDVELRCDPISGHTALYWYRQSLGQGLEFLIYFQGNSAPDKSGLPSDRFSAERTGGSVSTLTIQRTQQEDSAVYLCASSSPGTGSSYEQYFGPGTRLTVT.

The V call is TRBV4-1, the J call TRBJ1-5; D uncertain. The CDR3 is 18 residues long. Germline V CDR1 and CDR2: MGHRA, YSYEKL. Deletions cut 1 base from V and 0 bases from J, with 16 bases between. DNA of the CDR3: TGCGCCAGCAGCCAAGTAAGAAAGGAAATCTATAGCAATCAGCCCCAGCATTTT. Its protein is CASSQVRKEIYSNQPQHF.

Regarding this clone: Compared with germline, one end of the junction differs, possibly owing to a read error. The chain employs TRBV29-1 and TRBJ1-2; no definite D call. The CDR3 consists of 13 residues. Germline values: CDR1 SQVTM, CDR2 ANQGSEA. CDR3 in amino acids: CSVEGAARDGHTF. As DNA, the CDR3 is TGCAGCGTTGAAGGGGCGGCGAGGGATGGCCACACCTTC.

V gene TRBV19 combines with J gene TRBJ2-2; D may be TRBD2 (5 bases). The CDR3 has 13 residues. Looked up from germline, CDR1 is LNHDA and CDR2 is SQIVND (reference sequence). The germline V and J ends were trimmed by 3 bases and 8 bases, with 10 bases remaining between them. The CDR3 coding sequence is TGTGCCAGTAGTATCCAGAGGGAGGGGGAGCTGTTTTTT. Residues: CASSIQREGELFF.

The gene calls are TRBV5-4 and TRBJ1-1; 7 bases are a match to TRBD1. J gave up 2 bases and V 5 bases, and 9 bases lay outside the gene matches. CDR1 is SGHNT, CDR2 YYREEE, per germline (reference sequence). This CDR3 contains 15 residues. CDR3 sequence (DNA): TGTGCCAGCAGACGTCCTGGACAGGCAAACACTGAAGCTTTCTTT. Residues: CASRRPGQANTEAFF.

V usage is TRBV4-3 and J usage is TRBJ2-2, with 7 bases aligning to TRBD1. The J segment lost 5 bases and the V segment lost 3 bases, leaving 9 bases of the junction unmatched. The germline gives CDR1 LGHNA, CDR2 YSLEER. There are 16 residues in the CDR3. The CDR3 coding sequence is TGCGCCAGCAGCCAGCCAGACAGGGACCCAACCGGGGAGCTGTTTTTT. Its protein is CASSQPDRDPTGELFF.

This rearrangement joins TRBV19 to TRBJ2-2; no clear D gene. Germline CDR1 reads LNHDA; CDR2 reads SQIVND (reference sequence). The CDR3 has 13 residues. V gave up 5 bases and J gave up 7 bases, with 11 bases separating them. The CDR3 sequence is CASSALYGGELFF. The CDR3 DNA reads TGTGCCAGTAGTGCCCTTTATGGCGGGGAGCTGTTTTTT. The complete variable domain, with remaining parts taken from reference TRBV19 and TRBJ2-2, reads DGGITQSPKYLFRKEGQNVTLSCEQNLNHDAMYWYRQDPGQGLRLIYYSQIVNDFQKGDIAEGYSVSREKKESFPLTVTSAQKNPTAFYLCASSALYGGELFFGEGSRLTVL.

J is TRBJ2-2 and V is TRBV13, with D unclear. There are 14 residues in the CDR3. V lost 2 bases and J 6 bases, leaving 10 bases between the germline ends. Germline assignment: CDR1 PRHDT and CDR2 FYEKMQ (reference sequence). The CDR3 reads CASSLSRLAGELFF. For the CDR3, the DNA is TGTGCCAGCAGCTTAAGTAGACTCGCCGGGGAGCTGTTTTTT.

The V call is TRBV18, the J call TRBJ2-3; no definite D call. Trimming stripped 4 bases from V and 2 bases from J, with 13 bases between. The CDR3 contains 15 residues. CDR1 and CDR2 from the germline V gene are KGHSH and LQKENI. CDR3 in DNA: TGTGCCAGCTCACAATCGGAAGCCTTCACAGATACGCAGTATTTT. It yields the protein CASSQSEAFTDTQYF.

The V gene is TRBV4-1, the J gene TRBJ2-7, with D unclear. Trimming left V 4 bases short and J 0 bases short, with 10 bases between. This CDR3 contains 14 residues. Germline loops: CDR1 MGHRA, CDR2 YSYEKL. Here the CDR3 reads CASSLDSSSYEQYF. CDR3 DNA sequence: TGCGCCAGCAGCCTCGACTCCAGCTCCTACGAGCAGTACTTC.

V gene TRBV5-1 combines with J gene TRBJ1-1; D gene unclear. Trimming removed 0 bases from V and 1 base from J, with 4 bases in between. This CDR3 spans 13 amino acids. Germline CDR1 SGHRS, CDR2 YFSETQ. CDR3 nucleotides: TGCGCCAGCAGCTTGGGATCGAACACTGAAGCTTTCTTT. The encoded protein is CASSLGSNTEAFF.

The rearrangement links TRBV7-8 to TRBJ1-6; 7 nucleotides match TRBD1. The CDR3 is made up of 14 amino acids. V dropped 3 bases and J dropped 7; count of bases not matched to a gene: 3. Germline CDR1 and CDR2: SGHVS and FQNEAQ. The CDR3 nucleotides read TGTGCCAGCAGCTTGGGACAGCGAAATTCACCCCTCCACTTT. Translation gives CASSLGQRNSPLHF.

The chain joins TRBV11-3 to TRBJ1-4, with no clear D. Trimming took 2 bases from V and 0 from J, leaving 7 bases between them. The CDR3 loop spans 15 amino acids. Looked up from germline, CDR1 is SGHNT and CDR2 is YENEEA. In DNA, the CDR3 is TGTGCCAGCAGCTTAAGTGTTGCAACTAATGAAAAACTGTTTTTT. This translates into CASSLSVATNEKLFF.

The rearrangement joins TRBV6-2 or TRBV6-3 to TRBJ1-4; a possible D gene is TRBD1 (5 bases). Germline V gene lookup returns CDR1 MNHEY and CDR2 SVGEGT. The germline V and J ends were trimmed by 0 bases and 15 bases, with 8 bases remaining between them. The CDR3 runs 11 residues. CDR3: CASSYSGRVFF. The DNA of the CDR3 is TGTGCCAGCAGTTACTCGGGACGGGTGTTTTTT.

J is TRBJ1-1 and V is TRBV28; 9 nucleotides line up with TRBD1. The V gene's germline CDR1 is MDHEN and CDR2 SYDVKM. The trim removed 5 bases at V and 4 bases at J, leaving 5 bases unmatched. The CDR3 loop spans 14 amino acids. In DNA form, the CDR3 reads TGTGCCAGCAGTCTACAGGGGGCAGTCACTGAAGCTTTCTTT. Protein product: CASSLQGAVTEAFF.

For the CDR3, the DNA is TGTGCCAGCAGCAGTTCAGGGGGGGAGGGCACTGAAGCTTTCTTT. It encodes CASSSSGGEGTEAFF. The J gene is TRBJ1-1, the V gene TRBV21-1. TRBV21-1 is annotated as a pseudogene. The CDR3 runs 15 residues.